These T cell receptor beta chains were read from a single sample in a study of tumor-infiltrating lymphocytes in localized non-small cell lung cancer. Assay used: immunoSEQ multiplex PCR; TCRdb lists only in-frame clones, some missing. Here the sample spans about 16,000 clones, about 84% being singletons. Material: uninvolved lung tissue not adjacent to the tumor. Receptors were obtained from a human donor with non-small cell lung cancer. Each CDR3 is given with its conserved first and last residue. The D gene is left open where the match is weak. The listing skips clone size in some rows; elsewhere it reads once, few, many or a size class.

size: NA; D: NA; V: TRBV5-1; J: TRBJ1-4; CDR3: CASSLGPRAGGKLFF; DNA: TGCGCCAGCAGCTTGGGCCCTAGGGCAGGCGGAAAACTGTTTTTT
size: few; D: NA; V: TRBV9; J: TRBJ2-7; CDR3: CASSPGALHSYEQYF; DNA: TGTGCCAGCAGCCCAGGGGCCCTCCATAGTTACGAGCAGTACTTC
size: NA; D: NA; V: TRBV9; J: TRBJ2-1; CDR3: CASSVQQGNEQFF; DNA: TGTGCCAGCAGCGTGCAACAGGGTAATGAGCAGTTCTTC
size: NA; D: NA; V: TRBV27; J: TRBJ2-2; CDR3: CATSRGAQMGELFF; DNA: TGTGCCACATCTAGGGGGGCCCAAATGGGGGAGCTGTTTTTT
size: few; D: NA; V: TRBV6-5; J: TRBJ2-5; CDR3: CASSYSERVSQETQYF; DNA: TGTGCCAGCAGTTACTCTGAACGGGTCAGCCAAGAGACCCAGTACTTC
size: NA; D: NA; V: TRBV5-1; J: TRBJ1-4; CDR3: CASSFDSGKLFF; DNA: TGCGCCAGCAGCTTCGACTCTGGAAAACTGTTTTTT
size: NA; D: TRBD1; V: TRBV7-9; J: TRBJ1-2; CDR3: CASSSTGTGDPNGYTF; DNA: TGTGCCAGCAGCTCCACCGGGACAGGGGACCCTAATGGCTACACCTTC
size: NA; D: NA; V: TRBV7-2; J: TRBJ1-4; CDR3: CASSLGLTNEKLFF; DNA: TGTGCCAGCAGCCTAGGCTTAACTAATGAAAAACTGTTTTTT
size: NA; D: TRBD1; V: TRBV11-2; J: TRBJ1-2; CDR3: CASSLGQGIGYTF; DNA: TGTGCCAGCAGCTTAGGACAGGGGATTGGCTACACCTTC
size: NA; D: NA; V: TRBV6-1; J: TRBJ2-5; CDR3: CASSADRTQETQYF; DNA: TGTGCCAGCAGTGCTGATAGGACCCAAGAGACCCAGTACTTC
size: NA; D: NA; V: TRBV2; J: TRBJ2-5; CDR3: CASSEITAQETQYF; DNA: TGTGCCAGCAGTGAAATCACAGCTCAAGAGACCCAGTACTTC
size: NA; D: NA; V: TRBV6-1; J: TRBJ1-1; CDR3: CASSERVLPNTEAFF; DNA: TGTGCCAGCAGTGAGCGCGTCCTCCCGAACACTGAAGCTTTCTTT
size: NA; D: NA; V: TRBV5-1; J: TRBJ2-2; CDR3: CASSLVQNTGELFF; DNA: TGCGCCAGCAGCTTGGTACAGAACACCGGGGAGCTGTTTTTT
size: NA; D: NA; V: TRBV5-8; J: TRBJ1-2; CDR3: CASSPKGRELGGYTF; DNA: TGTGCCAGCAGCCCAAAGGGCCGGGAGTTGGGTGGCTACACCTTC
size: NA; D: NA; V: TRBV18; J: TRBJ2-7; CDR3: CASSPTERVEQYF; DNA: TGTGCCAGCTCACCGACTGAAAGAGTCGAGCAGTACTTC
size: NA; D: NA; V: TRBV7-8; J: TRBJ1-4; CDR3: CASSPPDFRNEKLFF; DNA: TGTGCCAGCAGCCCTCCGGACTTCCGAAATGAAAAACTGTTTTTT
size: NA; D: TRBD1; V: TRBV5-4; J: TRBJ1-1; CDR3: CASSSGTGGTEAFF; DNA: TGTGCCAGCAGCTCCGGGACAGGGGGCACTGAAGCTTTCTTT
size: NA; D: TRBD2; V: TRBV12-5; J: TRBJ2-1; CDR3: CASGLVLRWGGSSYNEQFF; DNA: TGTGCTAGTGGTTTGGTTTTGCGTTGGGGCGGGAGCTCCTACAATGAGCAGTTCTTC
size: once; D: NA; V: TRBV29-1; J: TRBJ1-2; CDR3: CSVLPGRTYGYTF; DNA: TGCAGCGTCCTACCGGGACGGACCTATGGCTACACCTTC
size: NA; D: TRBD2; V: TRBV7-3; J: TRBJ2-3; CDR3: CASSFSGWLDTQYF; DNA: TGTGCCAGCAGCTTTAGCGGGTGGCTTGATACGCAGTATTTT
size: NA; D: NA; V: TRBV20-1; J: TRBJ2-1; CDR3: CSATGDEQFF; DNA: TGCAGTGCTACCGGGGATGAGCAGTTCTTC
size: NA; D: NA; V: TRBV7-9; J: TRBJ2-2; CDR3: CASSRRGGSAGELFF; DNA: TGTGCCAGCAGCAGACGTGGAGGGAGTGCCGGGGAGCTGTTTTTT
size: NA; D: NA; V: TRBV11-2; J: TRBJ2-3; CDR3: CASSLAVYTRATDTQYF; DNA: TGTGCCAGCAGCTTAGCGGTGTATACGCGGGCGACAGATACGCAGTATTTT
size: NA; D: NA; V: TRBV28; J: TRBJ1-1; CDR3: CASRTGMNTEAFF; DNA: TGTGCCAGCAGGACGGGTATGAACACTGAAGCTTTCTTT
size: few; D: NA; V: TRBV7-8; J: TRBJ2-2; CDR3: CASSLPAVGTGELFF; DNA: TGTGCCAGCAGCTTACCAGCCGTTGGAACCGGGGAGCTGTTTTTT
size: NA; D: TRBD2; V: TRBV9; J: TRBJ2-2; CDR3: CASSVARLAGETGELFF; DNA: TGTGCCAGCAGCGTAGCTCGCCTAGCGGGAGAAACCGGGGAGCTGTTTTTT
size: NA; D: TRBD1; V: TRBV5-6; J: TRBJ1-2; CDR3: CASSLTGDGGYTF; DNA: TGTGCCAGCAGCTTGACAGGGGATGGTGGCTACACCTTC
size: NA; D: TRBD1; V: TRBV5-1; J: TRBJ2-7; CDR3: CASKPQTGQGLSYEQYF; DNA: TGCGCCAGCAAACCCCAAACGGGACAGGGCCTATCCTACGAGCAGTACTTC
size: NA; D: NA; V: TRBV2; J: TRBJ1-5; CDR3: CASTGDKGTVAWRNQPQHF; DNA: TGTGCCAGCACTGGGGACAAAGGGACCGTTGCCTGGCGCAATCAGCCCCAGCATTTT